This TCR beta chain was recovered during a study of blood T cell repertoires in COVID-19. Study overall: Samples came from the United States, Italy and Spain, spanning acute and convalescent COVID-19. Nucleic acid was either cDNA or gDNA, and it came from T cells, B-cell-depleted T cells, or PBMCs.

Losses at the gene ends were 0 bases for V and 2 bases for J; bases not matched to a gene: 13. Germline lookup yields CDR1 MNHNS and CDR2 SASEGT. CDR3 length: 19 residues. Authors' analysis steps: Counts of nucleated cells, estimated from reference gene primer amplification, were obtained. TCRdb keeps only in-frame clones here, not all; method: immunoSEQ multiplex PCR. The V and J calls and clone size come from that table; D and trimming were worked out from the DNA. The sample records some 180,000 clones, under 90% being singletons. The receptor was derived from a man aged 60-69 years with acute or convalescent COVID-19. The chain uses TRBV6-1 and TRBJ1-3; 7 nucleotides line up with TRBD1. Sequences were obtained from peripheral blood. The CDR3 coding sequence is TGTGCCAGCAGTGAAGCGCACTGGGGACAGCGCCTCGCTGGAAACACCATATATTTT. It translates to CASSEAHWGQRLAGNTIYF.